The next 14 T cell receptor beta chains were all read from a single sample in a study of blood T cell repertoires in COVID-19. Sequencing was performed with immunoSEQ multiplex PCR; in TCRdb, only in-frame clones are kept and a portion is missing. Of about 40,000 clones listed, nearly 90% are singletons. Material for sequencing was peripheral blood. The receptors come from a man between 60 and 75 years old with active COVID-19.

The chain employs TRBV2 and TRBJ2-7; the D gene is possibly TRBD2 (5 bases). Germline V gene sequence: CDR1 SNHLY, CDR2 FYNNEI. The ends were cut back, 6 bases at V and 2 bases at J, with 14 bases in the middle. The CDR3 contains 14 residues. The CDR3 DNA follows: TGTGCCAGCAGGGGTTCGGGATTAACCTACGAGCAGTACTTC. It translates to CASRGSGLTYEQYF.

The rearrangement joins TRBV7-8 to TRBJ2-7, with D possibly being TRBD2 (6 bases). Looked up from germline, CDR1 is SGHVS and CDR2 is FQNEAQ. The CDR3 is 16 amino acids. Trimming took off 5 bases at V and 0 bases at J, with 17 bases between the two ends. This CDR3 is CASSPRSSGNSYEQYF. In nucleotides, the CDR3 is TGTGCCAGCAGCCCCCGTAGTAGCGGTAACTCCTACGAGCAGTACTTC. Looking up the rest from reference TRBV7-8 and TRBJ2-7 gives the full variable domain: GAGVSQSPRYKVAKRGQDVALRCDPISGHVSLFWYQQALGQGPEFLTYFQNEAQLDKSGLPSDRFFAERPEGSVSTLKIQRTQQEDSAVYLCASSPRSSGNSYEQYFGPGTRLTVT.

This sequence joins TRBV18 and TRBJ2-3; perhaps TRBD2 as D (6 bases). Germline V gene lookup returns CDR1 KGHSH and CDR2 LQKENI. V lost 5 bases, J lost 5 bases, and 8 bases lay in between. This CDR3 is built from 12 residues. CDR3 coding DNA: TGTGCCAGCTCATGGAGGGTAGATACGCAGTATTTT. Translation gives CASSWRVDTQYF.

This chain connects TRBV4-3 to TRBJ2-7, with 10 bases that match TRBD2. This CDR3 is 15 amino acids long. Unmatched junction bases numbered 5, after V lost 2 bases and J lost 4 bases. Per the germline V gene, CDR1 is LGHNA and CDR2 is YSLEER. The CDR3: CASSQQAGGPYEQYF. In DNA form, the CDR3 reads TGCGCCAGCAGCCAACAAGCGGGAGGGCCGTACGAGCAGTACTTC.

This sequence joins TRBV6-1 and TRBJ2-1; 8 nucleotides agree with TRBD2. Germline CDR1 is MNHNS and CDR2 is SASEGT. This CDR3 comprises 15 residues. V was pared by 4 bases and J by 1 base, with 3 bases of the junction left unmatched. CDR3: CASSGAGDSYNEQFF. The CDR3 DNA reads as TGTGCCAGCAGTGGAGCGGGAGATTCCTACAATGAGCAGTTCTTC.

This chain joins TRBV5-4 and TRBJ2-1, with 8 bases that match TRBD1. CDR3 length equals 17 residues. Germline loops: CDR1 SGHNT, CDR2 YYREEE (reference sequence). V lost 0 bases to trimming and J lost 7 bases; unmatched junction nucleotides: 12. CDR3 bases: TGTGCCAGCAGCTTGGGTTTAACGCGGACAGGGCTGAATGAGCAGTTCTTC. Its protein product is CASSLGLTRTGLNEQFF.

This chain links TRBV4-3 with TRBJ2-7; weak D call: TRBD2 (5 bases). V shed 0 bases and J shed 3 bases, with 9 bases lying between them. This CDR3 has 14 residues. Germline CDR1 reads LGHNA; CDR2 reads YSLEER. CDR3 DNA: TGCGCCAGCAGCCAAGATGGAGGAGGCTACGAGCAGTACTTC. Translation gives CASSQDGGGYEQYF.

V usage is TRBV18 and J usage is TRBJ1-1; D is unresolved. The CDR3 runs 13 residues. Germline V gives CDR1 KGHSH, CDR2 LQKENI. V gave up 5 bases and J gave up 3 bases, with 10 bases separating them. CDR3 sequence: CASSGSEHTEAFF. CDR3 nucleotides: TGTGCCAGCTCAGGTAGCGAACACACTGAAGCTTTCTTT.

CDR3 in amino acids: CASSQPGYGNTIYF. Written as DNA, the CDR3 is TGCGCCAGCAGCCAACCGGGGTACGGAAACACCATATATTTT. This chain links TRBV4-1 with TRBJ1-3; D is unclear. The V end lost 2 bases, the J end lost 4 bases, and 9 bases lay between the germline ends. CDR3 length: 14 residues. From germline, CDR1 is MGHRA and CDR2 YSYEKL.

The chain joins TRBV19 to TRBJ2-5, with D maybe TRBD1 (6 bases). The germline V gene has CDR1 LNHDA and CDR2 SQIVND (reference sequence). There are 16 residues in the CDR3. The V end was cut by 8 bases, the J end by 0 bases, with 19 bases between. The DNA for the CDR3 is TGTGCCAGTTCCCTAAACAGGGAATATTACCAAGAGACCCAGTACTTC. Translated: CASSLNREYYQETQYF.

This chain joins TRBV6-8 and TRBJ2-7; unclear D gene. This CDR3 has 12 residues. V was pared by 7 bases and J by 0 bases, with 7 bases between. Germline V gene lookup returns CDR1 MNHGY and CDR2 SAAAGT. Here the CDR3 DNA reads TGTGCCAGCACCCGTAGCTCCTACGAGCAGTACTTC. Protein sequence: CASTRSSYEQYF.

The chain combines TRBV7-2 with TRBJ1-2, with D maybe TRBD1 (5 bases). Germline V gives CDR1 SGHTA, CDR2 FQGNSA. The CDR3 spans 15 residues. V was clipped by 0 bases and J by 4 bases, with 12 bases between them. The chain's CDR3 is CASSLARRQTYGYTF. In DNA, the CDR3 is TGTGCCAGCAGCTTAGCGCGGAGACAGACCTATGGCTACACCTTC.

This clone was recorded only once. The gene calls are TRBV19 and TRBJ2-1, with 9 nucleotides matching TRBD1. There are 14 residues in the CDR3. Germline V lookup: CDR1 LNHDA, CDR2 SQIVND (reference sequence). V lost 6 bases to trimming and J lost 7 bases; unmatched junction nucleotides: 7. The CDR3 is CASSRDRVTNEQFF. The CDR3 region has the DNA TGTGCCAGTAGCCGGGACAGGGTGACTAATGAGCAGTTCTTC.

Only one count was recorded for this clone. The chain links TRBV7-3 to TRBJ2-1, with 7 positions matching TRBD2. Germline CDR1 is SGHTA and CDR2 is FQGTGA. This CDR3 has 20 residues. The trim removed 0 bases at V and 2 bases at J, leaving 16 bases unmatched. CDR3 nucleotides: TGTGCCAGCAGCTTAACGGGGTCTAGCGGCTCTATAACCCCCTACAATGAGCAGTTCTTC. Translated, it gives CASSLTGSSGSITPYNEQFF.